This TCR beta chain was recorded in a study of post-analysis software for immune sequencing data (dated by TCRdb to the mid-2010s). At the level of the whole study: The recorded disease courses included relapsing-remitting, secondary progressive and progressive-relapsing multiple sclerosis, and some patients had no subtype annotation. Patient repertoires were compared against roughly 11 previously published healthy control repertoires from donors aged about 6 to 27 years. A subset of samples was prepared in parallel using single-end sample barcoding, then pooled and co-amplified after Illumina adapter ligation.

On this clonotype: Its antigen is still unknown. Nothing much larger sits one base from this clone, and base qualities are not available.

To demonstrate the VDJtools post-analysis software, the study profiled TCR beta repertoires from the peripheral blood of 10 to 15 young patients with multiple sclerosis. The multiple sclerosis patients were children and adolescents between roughly 6 and 16 years of age. Preparation of the library involved PCR. TCRdb records Illumina HiSeq 2500 as the sequencer. To reduce PCR and sequencing biases, unique molecular identifiers were built into the TCR beta cDNA libraries. Approximately 500,000 cDNA molecules were obtained per 1 to 10 million input T cells, so each molecule approximated one T cell. The patient libraries were prepared and sequenced using the same protocol as the earlier healthy control dataset. Within a given batch, samples were prepared together, multiplexed and sequenced on the same HiSeq lane. Per the authors' processing: MIGEC was used to process the raw barcoded reads, and molecular identifier groups with only a single read were discarded before consensus assembly and CDR3 extraction. Clonotype tables were post-analysed with VDJtools, normalizing diversity by down-sampling all datasets to the smallest sample size. Repertoire overlap clustering matched CDR3 amino acid but not nucleotide sequences to correct batch-related cross-sample contamination. TCRdb trimmed the raw reads at Q25, called clones with MiXCR and kept productive beta chains. A single entry per CDR3 protein holds the most common genes and DNA from its merged rows. TCRdb, rather than the study authors, made the V and J calls. In this sample the table shows fewer than 600,000 distinct CDR3 sequences, 40% to 55% of which occur a single time. The ten largest clones capture around 10% of the sample.

Study-wide conclusions, independent of this receptor: The control group was slightly older than the multiple sclerosis patient group. When samples were clustered directly using the F measure, samples prepared in the same batch co-clustered strongly, which prompted a batch-effect correction. Significantly lower normalized Chao1 diversity was found in multiple sclerosis patients than in controls, suggesting substantial peripheral T-cell clonal expansion.

Sequenced: blood. This TCR was recovered from a girl aged 5-17 years with multiple sclerosis.

CDR3 reads: CASSLVQEQDGKLFF. The DNA is as follows: TGTGCCAGCAGCTTAGTTCAGGAACAGGACGGGAAACTGTTTTTT. This chain is built from TRBV7-9 and TRBJ1-4; TRBD1 is a weak D gene call, 5 bases matching. The CDR3 runs 15 amino acids, cysteine and phenylalanine included. The CDR3 DNA has 45 bases and is translated from base 1. CDR1 is given as SEHNR and CDR2 as FQNEAQ, both from the germline V gene (reference sequence). At the junction V is shortened by 1 base and J by 11 bases, with 17 bases in between.